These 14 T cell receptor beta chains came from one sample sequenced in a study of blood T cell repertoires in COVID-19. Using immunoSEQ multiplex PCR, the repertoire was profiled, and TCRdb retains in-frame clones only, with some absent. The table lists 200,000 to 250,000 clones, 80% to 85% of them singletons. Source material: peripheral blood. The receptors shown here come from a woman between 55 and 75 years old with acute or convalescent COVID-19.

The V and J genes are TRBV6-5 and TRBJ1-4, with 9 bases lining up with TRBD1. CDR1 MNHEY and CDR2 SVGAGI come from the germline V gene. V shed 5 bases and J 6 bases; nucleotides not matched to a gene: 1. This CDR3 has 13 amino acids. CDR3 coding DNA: TGTGCCAGCAGTAGGGACAGGGATGAAAAACTGTTTTTT. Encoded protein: CASSRDRDEKLFF.

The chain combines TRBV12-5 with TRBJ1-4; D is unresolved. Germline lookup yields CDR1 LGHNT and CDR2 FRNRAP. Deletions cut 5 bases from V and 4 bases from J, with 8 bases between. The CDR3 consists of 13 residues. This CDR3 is CASGPSVNEKLFF. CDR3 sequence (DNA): TGTGCTAGTGGTCCCTCGGTTAATGAAAAACTGTTTTTT.

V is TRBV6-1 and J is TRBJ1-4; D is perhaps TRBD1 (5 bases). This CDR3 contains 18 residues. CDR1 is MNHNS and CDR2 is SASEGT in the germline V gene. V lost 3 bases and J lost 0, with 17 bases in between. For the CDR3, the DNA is TGTGCCAGCAGTGAGACAGTCCCGGGTCATACAACTAATGAAAAACTGTTTTTT. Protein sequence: CASSETVPGHTTNEKLFF.

The CDR3 region is CASSETGNYGYTF. In DNA form, the CDR3 reads TGTGCCAGCAGCGAGACAGGGAACTATGGCTACACCTTC. V gene TRBV7-2 combines with J gene TRBJ1-2; TRBD1 matches at 7 bases. The CDR3 sequence is 13 residues long. Germline CDR1 is SGHTA and CDR2 is FQGNSA. V shed 5 bases, J shed 2 bases, and the junction held 2 bases outside the gene matches.

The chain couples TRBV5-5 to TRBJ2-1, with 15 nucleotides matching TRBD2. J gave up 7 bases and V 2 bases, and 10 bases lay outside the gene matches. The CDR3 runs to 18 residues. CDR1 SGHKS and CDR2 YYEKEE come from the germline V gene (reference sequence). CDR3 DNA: TGTGCCAGCAGCTTATTCACTGGGACTAGCGGGGGGCATAATGAGCAGTTCTTC. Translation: CASSLFTGTSGGHNEQFF.

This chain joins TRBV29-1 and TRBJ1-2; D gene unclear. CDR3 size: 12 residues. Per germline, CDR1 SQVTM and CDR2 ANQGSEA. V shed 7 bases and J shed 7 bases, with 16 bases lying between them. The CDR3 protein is CSALAGGSGYTF. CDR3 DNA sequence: TGCAGCGCGCTCGCGGGTGGGAGTGGCTACACCTTC.

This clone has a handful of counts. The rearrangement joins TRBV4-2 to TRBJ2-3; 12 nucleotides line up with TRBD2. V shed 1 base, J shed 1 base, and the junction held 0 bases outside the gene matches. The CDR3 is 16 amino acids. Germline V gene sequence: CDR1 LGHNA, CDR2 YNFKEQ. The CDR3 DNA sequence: TGTGCCAGCAGCCAAGGGACTAGCGGGGGCACAGATACGCAGTATTTT. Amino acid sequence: CASSQGTSGGTDTQYF.

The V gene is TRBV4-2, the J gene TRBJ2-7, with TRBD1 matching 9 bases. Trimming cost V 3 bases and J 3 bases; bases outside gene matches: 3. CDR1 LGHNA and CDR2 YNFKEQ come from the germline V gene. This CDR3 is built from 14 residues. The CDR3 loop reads CASSHGTGFYEQYF. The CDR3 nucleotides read TGTGCCAGCAGCCACGGGACAGGGTTCTACGAGCAGTACTTC.

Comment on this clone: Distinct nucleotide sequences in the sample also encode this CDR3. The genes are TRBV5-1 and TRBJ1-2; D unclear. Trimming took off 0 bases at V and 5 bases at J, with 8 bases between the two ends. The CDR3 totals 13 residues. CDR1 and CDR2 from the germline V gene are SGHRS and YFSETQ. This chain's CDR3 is CASSLDRGYGYTF. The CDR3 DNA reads TGCGCCAGCAGCTTGGATCGGGGTTATGGCTACACCTTC.

CDR3 in amino acids: CASSQGEVAGPYNEQFF. The CDR3 bases are TGCGCCAGCAGCCAAGGTGAGGTAGCGGGGCCTTACAATGAGCAGTTCTTC. This rearrangement joins TRBV4-3 to TRBJ2-1; 8 bases are shared with TRBD2. The CDR3 length is 17 residues. J lost 4 bases, V lost 1 base, and 9 bases had no gene match. Germline CDR1 and CDR2: LGHNA and YSLEER.

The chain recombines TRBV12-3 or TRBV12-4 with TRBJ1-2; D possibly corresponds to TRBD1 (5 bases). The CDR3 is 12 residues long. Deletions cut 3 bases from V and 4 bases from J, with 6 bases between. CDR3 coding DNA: TGTGCCAGCAGTTTCCAGGGCTATGGCTACACCTTC. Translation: CASSFQGYGYTF.

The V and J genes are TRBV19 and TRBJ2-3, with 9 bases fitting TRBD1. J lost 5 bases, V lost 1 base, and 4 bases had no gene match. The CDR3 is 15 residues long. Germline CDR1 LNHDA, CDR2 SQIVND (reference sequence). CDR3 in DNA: TGTGCCAGTAGTATAGGTGGGACAGGGCAAGATACGCAGTATTTT. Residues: CASSIGGTGQDTQYF.

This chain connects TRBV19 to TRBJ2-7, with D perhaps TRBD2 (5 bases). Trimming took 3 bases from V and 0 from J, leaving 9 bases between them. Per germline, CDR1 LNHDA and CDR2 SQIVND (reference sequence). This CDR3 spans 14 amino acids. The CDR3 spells CASSIDRGSYEQYF. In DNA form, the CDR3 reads TGTGCCAGTAGTATTGATCGGGGCTCCTACGAGCAGTACTTC.

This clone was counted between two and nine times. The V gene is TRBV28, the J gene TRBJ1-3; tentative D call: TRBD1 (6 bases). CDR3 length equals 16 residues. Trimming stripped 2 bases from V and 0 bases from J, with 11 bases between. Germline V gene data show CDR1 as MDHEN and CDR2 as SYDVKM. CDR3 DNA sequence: TGTGCCAGCAGTTTACCGGGACAAGGCTCTGGAAACACCATATATTTT. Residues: CASSLPGQGSGNTIYF.